This T cell receptor (beta chain) was profiled in a study of CD8+ T cells in alopecia areata. Findings and caveats of the study: Against the mouse data, patients shared TCRs less clearly, possibly for HLA reasons.

cDNA prepared by RNA extraction and subsequent reverse transcription served as the template for sequencing. Measured with immunoSEQ multiplex PCR; TCRdb has only the in-frame clones, and not every one. The data show approximately 190,000 clones, roughly 64% seen once. Points on this clone: The target antigen is unknown.

Per germline, CDR1 SGHTA and CDR2 FQGNSA. This CDR3 is built from 15 residues. The V gene lost 1 base and the J gene lost 6 bases, with 16 bases spanning the gap. The sample's treatment: oral pan-JAK inhibitor, 5-10 mg twice daily. The sample here was CD4+ T cells sorted from blood, taken at week 24, from a patient treated with tofacitinib. The chain recombines TRBV7-2 with TRBJ2-7; D ambiguous. This clonotype originated in a human donor with alopecia areata. Here the CDR3 reads CASSLVALDAAEQYF. Here the CDR3 DNA reads TGTGCCAGCAGCTTAGTAGCTCTCGATGCGGCCGAGCAGTACTTC.